The 16 T cell receptor beta chains below come from one sample, sequenced in a study of blood T cell repertoires in COVID-19 (TCRdb year 2020). To prepare the library, the immunoSEQ multiplex PCR assay was applied. TCRdb re-hosts the immuneACCESS table, in-frame sequences only. Its copies lack some clones; in the studies checked, an unresolved V gene accounts for under half of them, and the cause for the rest is not known. This sample lists 52,000 or so clones; about four fifths were detected once. The ten largest clonotypes hold around 5.9% of the sample. The source material was peripheral blood. These receptors all come from a human donor in a cohort sampled during active or convalescent COVID-19.

The J gene is TRBJ1-6, the V gene TRBV4-3; 9 bases align to TRBD1. Germline assignment: CDR1 LGHNA and CDR2 YSLEER. V gave up 5 bases and J gave up 8 bases; unmatched junction bases: 13. The CDR3 is 17 amino acids. CDR3 bases: TGCGCCAGCAGCTCGGACAGGGGACACACCCCACATTCACCCCTCCACTTT. Protein: CASSSDRGHTPHSPLHF.

This rearrangement joins TRBV2 to TRBJ1-3; tentative D call: TRBD1 (5 bases). Trimming removed 4 bases at V and 4 bases at J, with 14 bases between. From germline, CDR1 is SNHLY and CDR2 FYNNEI. CDR3 length: 15 amino acids. The CDR3 region is CASSGVQARGNTIYF. CDR3 bases: TGTGCCAGCAGTGGGGTACAGGCCCGGGGAAACACCATATATTTT.

In its sample, this clone was seen a few times. This chain connects TRBV6-2 or TRBV6-3 to TRBJ2-3; 8 bases align to TRBD1. With 2 bases clipped from V and 6 bases from J, the junction kept 7 bases outside the gene matches. The CDR3 runs 15 residues. Germline V gene data show CDR1 as MNHEY and CDR2 as SVGEGT. The CDR3 nucleotides read TGTGCCAGCAGTTACCGGCAGGGGGCAAGCGATACGCAGTATTTT. Encoded protein: CASSYRQGASDTQYF.

This chain links TRBV2 with TRBJ1-1; tentative D call: TRBD1 (6 bases). Germline CDR1 is SNHLY and CDR2 is FYNNEI. Trimming pared 6 bases from V and 2 bases from J, leaving 10 bases between. This CDR3 spans 13 amino acids. The DNA for the CDR3 is TGTGCCAGCAGGAGGACAGCCAACACTGAAGCTTTCTTT. Translated, it gives CASRRTANTEAFF. The full variable domain, rest sourced from reference TRBV2 and TRBJ1-1, is EPEVTQTPSHQVTQMGQEVILRCVPISNHLYFYWYRQILGQKVEFLVSFYNNEISEKSEIFDDQFSVERPDGSNFTLKIRSTKLEDSAMYFCASRRTANTEAFFGQGTRLTVV.

This chain links TRBV9 with TRBJ1-4; tentative D call: TRBD1 (5 bases). The V gene lost 0 bases and the J gene lost 1 base, with 7 bases spanning the gap. Looked up from germline, CDR1 is SGDLS and CDR2 is YYNGEE. This CDR3 is 15 amino acids long. CDR3 protein: CASSVATETNEKLFF. CDR3 DNA: TGTGCCAGCAGCGTAGCGACAGAAACTAATGAAAAACTGTTTTTT.

This clone was picked up a small number of times. V and J are TRBV18 and TRBJ1-1; 8 bases match TRBD1. This CDR3 is 16 amino acids long. The V gene end was trimmed by 3 bases and the J gene end by 2 bases; junction bases not matched to a gene: 8. Germline assignment: CDR1 KGHSH and CDR2 LQKENI. The CDR3 region has the DNA TGTGCCAGCTCACCGATGACAGGGGCGGCCAACACTGAAGCTTTCTTT. It specifies CASSPMTGAANTEAFF.

The V call is TRBV15, the J call TRBJ1-4, with a possible D match to TRBD1 (5 bases). Trimming took off 0 bases at V and 8 bases at J, with 19 bases between the two ends. Germline V gene data show CDR1 as LNHNV and CDR2 as YYDKDF (reference sequence). The CDR3 totals 17 residues. The CDR3 spells CATSREDSRRGEEKLFF. CDR3 sequence (DNA): TGTGCCACCAGCAGAGAAGATTCCCGGAGGGGAGAGGAAAAACTGTTTTTT.

This chain connects TRBV2 to TRBJ1-5, with D tentatively TRBD1 (6 bases). The CDR3 is made up of 14 amino acids. The V gene lost 3 bases and the J gene lost 2 bases, with 8 bases spanning the gap. Germline assignment: CDR1 SNHLY and CDR2 FYNNEI. The CDR3 reads CASSDRGGNQPQHF. The CDR3 nucleotides are TGTGCCAGCAGTGACAGGGGTGGCAATCAGCCCCAGCATTTT.

V gene TRBV9 combines with J gene TRBJ2-3; TRBD2 aligns across 8 bases. V shed 0 bases, J shed 5 bases, and the junction held 8 bases outside the gene matches. The CDR3 runs to 16 residues. Looked up from germline, CDR1 is SGDLS and CDR2 is YYNGEE. CDR3 in amino acids: CASSVAEIAGRDTQYF. DNA for the CDR3: TGTGCCAGCAGCGTAGCTGAGATAGCGGGGCGAGATACGCAGTATTTT. The full variable domain, completed using reference TRBV9 and TRBJ2-3, is DSGVTQTPKHLITATGQRVTLRCSPRSGDLSVYWYQQSLDQGLQFLIQYYNGEERAKGNILERFSAQQFPDLHSELNLSSLELGDSALYFCASSVAEIAGRDTQYFGPGTRLTVL.

Points on this clone: Other DNA sequences within the sample encode an identical CDR3. The CDR3 loop is CASSPGQGNTEAFF. CDR3 nucleotides: TGTGCCAGCTCACCGGGACAAGGGAACACTGAAGCTTTCTTT. The V gene is TRBV18, the J gene TRBJ1-1; D is perhaps TRBD1 (6 bases). The germline CDR1 and CDR2 sequences are KGHSH and LQKENI. Trimming shortened V by 3 bases and J by 1 base, and 9 bases separated the two germline ends. The CDR3 runs to 14 residues.

The rearrangement links TRBV20-1 to TRBJ1-2, with 9 bases aligning to TRBD1. The V gene's germline CDR1 is DFQATT and CDR2 SNEGSKA (reference sequence). CDR3 length equals 14 residues. V was clipped by 3 bases and J by 3 bases; unmatched bases: 5. The CDR3 region has the DNA TGCAGTGCTAGTGTACAGGGGGCTGACTATGGCTACACCTTC. The encoded protein is CSASVQGADYGYTF.

This chain uses TRBV7-8 with TRBJ2-1; TRBD2 aligns across 8 bases. Trimming removed 5 bases from V and 6 bases from J; junction bases left unmatched: 6. CDR1 and CDR2 from the germline V gene are SGHVS and FQNEAQ. CDR3 size: 14 residues. The CDR3 protein is CASSQHTSGNEQFF. DNA of the CDR3: TGTGCCAGCAGCCAACACACTAGCGGCAATGAGCAGTTCTTC.

This chain joins TRBV6-5 and TRBJ1-6, with 8 bases that match TRBD1. The CDR3 is 15 amino acids. Per germline, CDR1 MNHEY and CDR2 SVGAGI. V was pared by 4 bases and J by 9 bases, with 8 bases of the junction left unmatched. This CDR3 reads CASSFQTGVSSPLHF. The CDR3 DNA sequence: TGTGCCAGCAGTTTTCAGACAGGGGTCAGTTCACCCCTCCACTTT.

This clone occurred a few times. V gene TRBV6-5 combines with J gene TRBJ2-2; the match to TRBD1 covers 7 bases. Germline CDR1 is MNHEY and CDR2 is SVGAGI. The CDR3 sequence is 14 residues long. The J segment lost 2 bases and the V segment lost 6 bases, leaving 3 bases of the junction unmatched. The CDR3 nucleotides are TGTGCCAGCAGAGGGGGCGTCAACACCGGGGAGCTGTTTTTT. Translating gives CASRGGVNTGELFF.

The rearrangement links TRBV5-1 to TRBJ1-1; D may be TRBD1 (6 bases). CDR1 and CDR2 (germline): SGHRS, YFSETQ. V lost 3 bases and J lost 0, with 9 bases in between. The CDR3 contains 14 residues. DNA of the CDR3: TGCGCCAGCAGCTCCAGGGGAATGAACACTGAAGCTTTCTTT. Translating it yields CASSSRGMNTEAFF. The full variable domain, its missing parts supplied by reference TRBV5-1 and TRBJ1-1, is KAGVTQTPRYLIKTRGQQVTLSCSPISGHRSVSWYQQTPGQGLQFLFEYFSETQRNKGNFPGRFSGRQFSNSRSEMNVSTLELGDSALYLCASSSRGMNTEAFFGQGTRLTVV.

The rearrangement joins TRBV6-5 to TRBJ2-7; TRBD1 matches at 11 bases. CDR1 and CDR2 from the germline V gene are MNHEY and SVGAGI. V lost 0 bases and J lost 4; bases outside the gene matches: 2. The CDR3 contains 15 residues. Here the CDR3 DNA reads TGTGCCAGCAGTTACTCAGGACAGGGGGCTTACGAGCAGTACTTC. Protein product: CASSYSGQGAYEQYF.